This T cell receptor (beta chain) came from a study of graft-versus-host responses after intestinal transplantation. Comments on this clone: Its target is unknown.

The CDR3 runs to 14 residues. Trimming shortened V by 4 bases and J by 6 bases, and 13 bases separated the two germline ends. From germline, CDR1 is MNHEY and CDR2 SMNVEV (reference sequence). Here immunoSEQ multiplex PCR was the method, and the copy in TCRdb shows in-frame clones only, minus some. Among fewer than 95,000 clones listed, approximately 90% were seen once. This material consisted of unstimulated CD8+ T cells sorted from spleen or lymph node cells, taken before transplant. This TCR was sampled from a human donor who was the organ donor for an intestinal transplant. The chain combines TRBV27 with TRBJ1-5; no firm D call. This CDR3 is CASSSRGGRQPQHF. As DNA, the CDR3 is TGTGCCAGCAGTTCCCGAGGAGGACGTCAGCCCCAGCATTTT.